Listed below are T cell receptor beta chains from one sample, sequenced in a study of post-analysis software for immune sequencing data. TCRdb processed the PCR reads anew with MiXCR; each CDR3 protein has one entry. The sample has about 540,000 distinct CDR3 sequences, around 36% seen once. Sequenced sample: blood. All receptors come from a girl younger than 18 with multiple sclerosis. Each CDR3 is given with its conserved first and last residue. Fields, in order: J gene, D gene, clone size, V gene, CDR3 protein, CDR3 DNA. The D gene is left open where the match is weak. The listing skips clone size in some rows; elsewhere it reads once, few, many or a size class.

>TRBJ2-6|NA|few|TRBV2
CASGMAHSGANVLTF
TGTGCCAGCGGAATGGCTCACTCTGGGGCCAACGTCCTGACTTTC
>TRBJ2-5|NA|few|TRBV2
CASSGPAGYQETQYF
TGTGCCAGCAGTGGACCGGCAGGGTATCAAGAGACCCAGTACTTC
>TRBJ1-1|NA|NA|TRBV6-5
CASSSLEGTEAFF
TGTGCCAGCAGCTCCCTGGAGGGCACTGAAGCTTTCTTT
>TRBJ2-3|NA|NA|TRBV12-3/TRBV12-4
CASSRGHTQYF
TGTGCCAGCAGTCGGGGGCATACGCAGTATTTT
>TRBJ1-6|TRBD1|NA|TRBV5-1
CASSWDRGGYSPLHF
TGCGCCAGCAGCTGGGACAGGGGAGGGTATTCACCCCTCCACTTT
>TRBJ1-1|TRBD1|NA|TRBV5-1
CASSGPGGDSEAFF
TGCGCCAGCAGTGGGCCAGGGGGAGACTCTGAAGCTTTCTTT
>TRBJ2-2|NA|NA|TRBV7-7
CASSPNVGGLTGELFF
TGTGCTAGCAGCCCAAACGTGGGGGGCTTGACCGGGGAGCTGTTTTTT
>TRBJ2-6|NA|NA|TRBV5-1
CASSWRVSGANVLTF
TGCGCCAGCAGCTGGCGGGTCAGCGGGGCCAACGTCCTGACTTTC
>TRBJ1-1|NA|NA|TRBV3-1
CASSQDRSDSRDTEAFF
TGTGCCAGCAGCCAAGATAGATCGGACAGTAGGGACACTGAAGCTTTCTTT
>TRBJ1-1|NA|NA|TRBV7-2
CASSLPSAGVREVTEAFF
TGTGCCAGCAGCTTACCCTCCGCTGGGGTCAGGGAAGTTACTGAAGCTTTCTTT
>TRBJ2-7|NA|few|TRBV25-1
CASSEYVAGVRVWYEQYF
TGTGCCAGCAGTGAATACGTGGCAGGGGTCAGGGTTTGGTACGAGCAGTACTTC
>TRBJ2-7|NA|few|TRBV20-1
CSAILIGNEQYF
TGCAGTGCTATTTTGATCGGCAACGAGCAGTACTTC
>TRBJ2-1|NA|few|TRBV29-1
CSVDGRYNEQFF
TGCAGCGTTGACGGCAGATACAATGAGCAGTTCTTC
>TRBJ2-5|NA|many|TRBV10-3
CAIAAVDQETQYF
TGTGCCATCGCTGCAGTAGACCAAGAGACCCAGTACTTC
>TRBJ1-1|TRBD1|NA|TRBV12-3/TRBV12-4
CASIQTGSTEAFF
TGTGCCAGCATCCAGACAGGGTCCACTGAAGCTTTCTTT
>TRBJ2-7|TRBD1|few|TRBV6-1
CASPWTGPYEQYF
TGTGCCAGCCCCTGGACAGGGCCCTACGAGCAGTACTTC
>TRBJ2-5|TRBD2|few|TRBV20-1
CSARTSQRETQYF
TGCAGTGCTAGGACTAGCCAGAGAGAGACCCAGTACTTC
>TRBJ2-3|TRBD1|few|TRBV20-1
CSARGEGQGTDTQYF
TGCAGTGCTAGAGGCGAGGGACAGGGCACAGATACGCAGTATTTT
>TRBJ1-1|TRBD1|few|TRBV5-1
CASAQGGESAHTEAFF
TGCGCCAGCGCTCAGGGGGGCGAGTCGGCCCACACTGAAGCTTTCTTT
>TRBJ1-2|NA|few|TRBV7-2
CASSRNDGVYLYGYTF
TGTGCCAGCAGCCGAAACGACGGGGTCTACCTCTATGGCTACACCTTC
>TRBJ2-1|TRBD1|NA|TRBV20-1
CSASRTGQGKANKQFF
TGCAGTGCTAGCCGCACCGGACAGGGAAAGGCCAATAAGCAGTTCTTC
>TRBJ2-7|TRBD1|NA|TRBV12-3/TRBV12-4
CASRRGGPKYEQYF
TGTGCCAGCAGAAGAGGGGGCCCTAAGTACGAGCAGTACTTC
>TRBJ2-5|NA|few|TRBV6-1
CASSEVGVETQYF
TGTGCCAGCAGTGAAGTGGGGGTAGAGACCCAGTACTTC
>TRBJ2-6|TRBD1|NA|TRBV6-2/TRBV6-3
CASTNDRGYSSGANVLTF
TGTGCCAGCACTAATGACAGGGGATACAGCTCTGGGGCCAACGTCCTGACTTTC
>TRBJ1-2|TRBD1|many|TRBV4-1
CASSQGQGFSYGYTF
TGCGCCAGCAGCCAAGGACAGGGTTTCAGCTATGGCTACACCTTC
>TRBJ2-4|TRBD1|few|TRBV5-1
CASSWTGTRGGKNIQYF
TGCGCCAGCAGTTGGACAGGGACCCGCGGAGGCAAAAACATTCAGTACTTC
>TRBJ2-1|NA|few|TRBV27
CASSLDIRDNEQFF
TGTGCCAGCAGTTTAGATATCCGGGACAATGAGCAGTTCTTC
>TRBJ1-2|NA|few|TRBV5-1
CASSPEPRAYGYTF
TGCGCCAGCAGCCCGGAACCCAGGGCTTATGGCTACACCTTC
>TRBJ2-1|NA|NA|TRBV7-2
CASSLPEGTYNEQFF
TGTGCCAGCAGCTTACCGGAGGGTACCTACAATGAGCAGTTCTTC
>TRBJ1-4|NA|NA|TRBV15
CATSFSIGPLEKLFF
TGTGCCACCAGCTTTTCAATCGGGCCCCTTGAAAAACTGTTTTTT
>TRBJ1-4|TRBD1|NA|TRBV5-1
CASSFRQGEKLFF
TGCGCCAGCAGCTTCCGACAGGGTGAAAAACTGTTTTTT
>TRBJ2-3|NA|many|TRBV29-1
CSVDYTDTQYF
TGCAGCGTTGACTACACAGATACGCAGTATTTT
>TRBJ2-4|NA|NA|TRBV18
CASSPVGGGGGGAKNIQYF
TGTGCCAGCTCACCGGTGGGCGGAGGAGGCGGTGGGGCCAAAAACATTCAGTACTTC
>TRBJ1-2|TRBD1|NA|TRBV29-1
CSVQGPIYGYTF
TGCAGCGTACAGGGGCCTATCTATGGCTACACCTTC
>TRBJ2-5|TRBD2|few|TRBV10-3
CAISASGGSDPYF
TGTGCCATCAGTGCGAGCGGGGGGTCGGACCCCTACTTC
>TRBJ2-1|NA|few|TRBV11-2
CASSPLRGRDNEQFF
TGTGCCAGCAGCCCCCTTCGGGGGAGAGACAATGAGCAGTTCTTC
>TRBJ1-1|NA|NA|TRBV11-2
CASSPTWGLTEAFF
TGTGCCAGCAGCCCCACGTGGGGGCTTACTGAAGCTTTCTTT
>TRBJ2-7|TRBD1|NA|TRBV5-1
CASREFSGGNDEQYF
TGCGCCAGCAGGGAATTTTCAGGGGGTAATGACGAGCAGTACTTC
>TRBJ2-7|TRBD2|NA|TRBV12-3/TRBV12-4
CASSLEAAGVGEQYF
TGTGCCAGCAGTTTAGAGGCAGCGGGGGTGGGAGAGCAGTACTTC
>TRBJ1-1|TRBD1|NA|TRBV10-3
CAISQGTGGTEAFF
TGTGCCATCAGTCAAGGGACAGGCGGCACTGAAGCTTTCTTT
>TRBJ2-4|TRBD1|few|TRBV2
CASSPDRGLNIQYF
TGTGCCAGCAGTCCCGACAGGGGGCTCAACATTCAGTACTTC
>TRBJ2-7|NA|NA|TRBV5-1
CASSLMPGREQYF
TGCGCCAGCAGCTTGATGCCGGGGAGGGAGCAGTACTTC
>TRBJ1-1|TRBD1|NA|TRBV5-1
CASSVRDRDPNGAFF
TGCGCCAGCAGCGTCCGGGACAGGGATCCGAATGGGGCTTTCTTT
>TRBJ2-2|NA|once|TRBV6-2/TRBV6-3
CASSTGGGLNPGELFF
TGTGCCAGCAGCACGGGAGGGGGCCTGAACCCCGGGGAGCTGTTTTTT
>TRBJ2-3|TRBD2|NA|TRBV3-1
CASSQDGGRDTQYF
TGTGCCAGCAGCCAAGACGGGGGGAGAGATACGCAGTATTTT
>TRBJ2-5|NA|few|TRBV5-4
CASSARMSETQYF
TGTGCCAGCAGCGCCCGCATGTCGGAGACCCAGTACTTC
>TRBJ1-2|NA|few|TRBV11-2
CASSLEAGLSNYGYTF
TGTGCCAGCAGCTTAGAGGCAGGGCTGTCTAACTATGGCTACACCTTC
>TRBJ2-1|NA|NA|TRBV5-1
CASGHSDFYNEQFF
TGCGCCAGCGGACATTCGGACTTCTACAATGAGCAGTTCTTC
>TRBJ2-1|NA|many|TRBV7-9
CASSYDGPSSYNEQFF
TGTGCCAGCAGCTACGACGGCCCGAGCTCCTACAATGAGCAGTTCTTC
>TRBJ1-5|NA|NA|TRBV7-2
CASSRAGQTYSNQPQHF
TGTGCCAGCAGCCGGGCGGGGCAGACCTATAGCAATCAGCCCCAGCATTTT
>TRBJ2-1|NA|NA|TRBV7-3
CASSPLLVSTYNEQFF
TGTGCCAGCAGCCCCCTACTAGTTTCTACCTACAATGAGCAGTTCTTC
>TRBJ1-5|NA|few|TRBV7-7
CASSTRPRQPQHF
TGTGCTAGCAGCACCCGACCCCGTCAGCCCCAGCATTTT
>TRBJ2-1|TRBD2|few|TRBV20-1
CSARGGTSRSEQFF
TGCAGTGCTAGAGGCGGGACTAGCCGGAGTGAGCAGTTCTTC
>TRBJ2-7|NA|few|TRBV5-5
CASRLDSYEQYF
TGTGCCAGCAGATTAGACAGCTACGAGCAGTACTTC
>TRBJ2-3|TRBD2|NA|TRBV29-1
CSVEVLAAGTDTQYF
TGCAGCGTTGAAGTACTAGCGGCAGGCACAGATACGCAGTATTTT
>TRBJ2-2|NA|NA|TRBV12-3/TRBV12-4
CASSMDGEPTGELFF
TGTGCCAGCAGTATGGACGGGGAGCCAACCGGGGAGCTGTTTTTT
>TRBJ1-1|TRBD1|once|TRBV4-1
CASSHRTGGIAEAFF
TGCGCCAGCAGCCACCGGACAGGGGGAATCGCTGAAGCTTTCTTT
>TRBJ2-5|TRBD2|NA|TRBV20-1
CSADPSGGDKETQYF
TGCAGTGCTGACCCTAGCGGGGGGGACAAAGAGACCCAGTACTTC
>TRBJ1-1|NA|NA|TRBV5-5
CASSSGTSPNTEAFF
TGTGCCAGCAGCTCCGGGACATCCCCTAACACTGAAGCTTTCTTT
>TRBJ2-7|NA|few|TRBV3-1
CASSQAGGSSYEQYF
TGTGCCAGCAGCCAAGCTGGGGGGAGCTCCTACGAGCAGTACTTC